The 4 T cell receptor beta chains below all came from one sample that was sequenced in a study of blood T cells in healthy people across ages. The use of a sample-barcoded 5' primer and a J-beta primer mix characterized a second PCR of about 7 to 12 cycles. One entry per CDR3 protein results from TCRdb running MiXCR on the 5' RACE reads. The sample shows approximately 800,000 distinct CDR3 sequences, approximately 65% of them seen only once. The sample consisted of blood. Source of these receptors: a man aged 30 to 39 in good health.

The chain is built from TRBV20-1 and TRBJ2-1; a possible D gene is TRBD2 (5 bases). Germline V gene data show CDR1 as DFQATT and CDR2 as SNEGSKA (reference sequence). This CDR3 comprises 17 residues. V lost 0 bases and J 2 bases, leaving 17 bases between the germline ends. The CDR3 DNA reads TGCAGTGCTAGAGATCGAGTGGGAGTTTCCCCCTACAATGAGCAGTTCTTC. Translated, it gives CSARDRVGVSPYNEQFF.

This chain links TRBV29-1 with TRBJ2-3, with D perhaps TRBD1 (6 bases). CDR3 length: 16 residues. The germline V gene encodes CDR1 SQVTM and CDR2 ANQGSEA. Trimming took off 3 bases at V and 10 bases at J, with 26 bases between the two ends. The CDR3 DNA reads TGCAGCGTTGACTTGGGGGCCACCCAGGAGAGGTCGGCGCAGTATTTT. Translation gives CSVDLGATQERSAQYF.

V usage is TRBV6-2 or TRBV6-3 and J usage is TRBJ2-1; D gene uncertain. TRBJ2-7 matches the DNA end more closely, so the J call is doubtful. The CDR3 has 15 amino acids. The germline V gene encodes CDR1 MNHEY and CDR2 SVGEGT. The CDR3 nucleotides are TGTGCCAGCAGTTACTCGATTCCCTCCTACAATGAGCAGTACTTC. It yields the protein CASSYSIPSYNEQYF.

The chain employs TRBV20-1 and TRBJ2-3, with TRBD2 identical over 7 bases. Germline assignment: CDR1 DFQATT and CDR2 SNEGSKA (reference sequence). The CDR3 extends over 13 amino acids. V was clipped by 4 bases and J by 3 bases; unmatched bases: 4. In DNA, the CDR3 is TGCAGTGCTAAGCGGGGTAGTACAGATACGCAGTATTTT. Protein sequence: CSAKRGSTDTQYF.